Given below is one T cell receptor (beta chain) in context. These data belong to a study of siplizumab effects on memory and regulatory T cells. TCRdb's copy holds only in-frame clones and misses some; the assay was immunoSEQ multiplex PCR. The sample holds approximately 120,000 clones; about 93% are singletons and the top ten take approximately 0.17%. V was shortened by 3 bases and J by 0 bases, with 8 bases between the two germline ends. The length of the CDR3 is 15 residues. Germline loops: CDR1 SGHTA, CDR2 FQGTGA. Sequencing input: non-Treg CD4+ T cells sorted from blood. This clonotype was obtained from a human donor in good health. V usage is TRBV7-3 and J usage is TRBJ2-2; D is unresolved. Written as DNA, the CDR3 is TGTGCCAGCAGCTTGAACAGTGCGAACACCGGGGAGCTGTTTTTT. It specifies CASSLNSANTGELFF.